The clone carrying this T cell receptor beta chain was seen only a few times. Germline CDR1 and CDR2: SGHRS and YFSETQ. CDR3 size: 14 residues. Losses at the gene ends were 4 bases for V and 8 bases for J; bases not matched to a gene: 6. The protocol was immunoSEQ multiplex PCR, while the TCRdb copy is restricted to in-frame clones and leaves out a portion. The sample yields roughly 12,000 clones, around 83% seen once. These data belong to a study of graft-versus-host responses after intestinal transplantation. V and J are TRBV5-1 and TRBJ1-4, with 9 bases that match TRBD1. The sequenced sample was PBMCs, obtained nearly 500 days after intestinal transplant. The source of this sequence is a human patient who received an intestinal transplant, so some T cells may come from the graft donor. CDR3 in amino acids: CASSVGQGGEKLFF. CDR3 DNA: TGCGCCAGCAGCGTGGGACAGGGCGGGGAAAAACTGTTTTTT.